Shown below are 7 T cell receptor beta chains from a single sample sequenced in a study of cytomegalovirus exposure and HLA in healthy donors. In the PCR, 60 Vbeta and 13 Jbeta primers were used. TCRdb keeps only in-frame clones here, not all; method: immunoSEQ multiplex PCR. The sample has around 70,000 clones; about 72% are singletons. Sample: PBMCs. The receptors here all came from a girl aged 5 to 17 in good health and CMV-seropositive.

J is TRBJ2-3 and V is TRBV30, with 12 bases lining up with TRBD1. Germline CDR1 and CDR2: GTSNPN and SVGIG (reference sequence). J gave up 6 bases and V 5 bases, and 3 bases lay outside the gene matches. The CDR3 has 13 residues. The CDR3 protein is CAWGTGGPDTQYF. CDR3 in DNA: TGTGCCTGGGGGACAGGGGGCCCGGATACGCAGTATTTT.

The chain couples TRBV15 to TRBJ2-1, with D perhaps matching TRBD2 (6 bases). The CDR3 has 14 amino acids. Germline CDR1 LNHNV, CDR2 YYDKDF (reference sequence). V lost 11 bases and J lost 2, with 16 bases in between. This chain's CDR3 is CASRTGGAYNEQFF. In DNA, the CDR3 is TGTGCCTCAAGGACCGGGGGAGCCTACAATGAGCAGTTCTTC.

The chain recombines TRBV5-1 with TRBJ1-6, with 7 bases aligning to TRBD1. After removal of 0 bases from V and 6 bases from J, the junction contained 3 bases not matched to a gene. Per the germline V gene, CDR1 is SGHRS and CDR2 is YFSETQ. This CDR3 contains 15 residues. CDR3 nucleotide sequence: TGCGCCAGCAGCTTGGCGGCAGGGGGTAATTCACCCCTCCACTTT. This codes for CASSLAAGGNSPLHF.

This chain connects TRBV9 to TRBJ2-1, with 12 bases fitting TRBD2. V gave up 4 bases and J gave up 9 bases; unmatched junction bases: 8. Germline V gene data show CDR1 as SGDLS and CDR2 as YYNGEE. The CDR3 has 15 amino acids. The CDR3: CASSLGLAGRGEQFF. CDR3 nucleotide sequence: TGTGCCAGCAGCTTAGGACTAGCGGGACGGGGTGAGCAGTTCTTC.

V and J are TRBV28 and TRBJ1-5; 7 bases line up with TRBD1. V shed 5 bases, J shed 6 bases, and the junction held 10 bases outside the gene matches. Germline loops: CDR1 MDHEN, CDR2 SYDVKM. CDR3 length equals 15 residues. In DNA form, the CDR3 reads TGTGCCAGCAGTCCCAGGGTCGACAGGGTTCAGCCCCAGCATTTT. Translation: CASSPRVDRVQPQHF.

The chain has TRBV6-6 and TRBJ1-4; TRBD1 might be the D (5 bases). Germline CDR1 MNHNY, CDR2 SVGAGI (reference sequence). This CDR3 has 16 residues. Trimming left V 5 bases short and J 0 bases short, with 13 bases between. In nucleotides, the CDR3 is TGTGCCAGCAGTACCCCCGGGGGAACAACTAATGAAAAACTGTTTTTT. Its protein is CASSTPGGTTNEKLFF.

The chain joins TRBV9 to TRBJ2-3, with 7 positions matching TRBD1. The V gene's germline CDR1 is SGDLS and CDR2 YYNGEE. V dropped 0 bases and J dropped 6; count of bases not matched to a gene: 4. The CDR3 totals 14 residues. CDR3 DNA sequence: TGTGCCAGCAGCGTAGGAAAGGGGGCGGATACGCAGTATTTT. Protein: CASSVGKGADTQYF.